These 31 T cell receptor beta chains were sequenced from one sample in a study of T cell responses to AZD1222 COVID-19 vaccine. Assay used: immunoSEQ multiplex PCR; TCRdb lists only in-frame clones, some missing. The repertoire holds 130,000 to 150,000 clones, 91% seen once, with under 1.5% in the top ten. Sequencing was performed on peripheral blood, taken on day 0 of AZD1222 vaccination. These receptors originate from an adult in good health.

The chain recombines TRBV5-1 with TRBJ2-3; 11 bases fit TRBD2. V gave up 5 bases and J gave up 3 bases; unmatched junction bases: 8. There are 16 residues in the CDR3. Germline-derived CDR1 and CDR2 are SGHRS and YFSETQ. CDR3 DNA: TGCGCCAGCAGGAAGGTAGCGGGGGGGCCGACAGATACGCAGTATTTT. Protein product: CASRKVAGGPTDTQYF.

The chain joins TRBV3-1 (or the pseudogene TRBV3-2) to TRBJ1-6; a possible D gene is TRBD1 (5 bases). Germline lookup yields CDR1 LGHDT and CDR2 YNNKEL (reference sequence). The CDR3 is 15 residues long. The ends were cut back, 1 base at V and 10 bases at J, with 14 bases in the middle. CDR3 nucleotide sequence: TGTGCCAGCAGCCAAGCCCGGGGGATGATCTCACCCCTCCACTTT. This gives the protein CASSQARGMISPLHF.

V is TRBV5-6 and J is TRBJ1-4; the match to TRBD1 covers 8 bases. CDR3 length: 16 amino acids. J gave up 0 bases and V 2 bases, and 3 bases lay outside the gene matches. The V gene's germline CDR1 is SGHDT and CDR2 YYEEEE. The CDR3 region has the DNA TGTGCCAGCAGCTTTGGGACAGGTCCAACTAATGAAAAACTGTTTTTT. Its translation: CASSFGTGPTNEKLFF.

V is TRBV28 and J is TRBJ1-5; 9 nucleotides line up with TRBD1. J gave up 4 bases and V 6 bases, and 10 bases lay outside the gene matches. The CDR3 is 16 residues long. From germline, CDR1 is MDHEN and CDR2 SYDVKM. CDR3 nucleotide sequence: TGTGCCAGCAGCCCGGGGGGACAGGGCCTAAATCAGCCCCAGCATTTT. This translates into CASSPGGQGLNQPQHF.

V gene TRBV7-8 combines with J gene TRBJ1-1; D ambiguous. This CDR3 contains 17 residues. Germline V gives CDR1 SGHVS, CDR2 FQNEAQ. Trimming cost V 9 bases and J 2 bases, with 25 bases left between them. The CDR3 nucleotides read TGTGCCAGTATCAAACCCCCGGGTGCCGCCTCCAACACTGAAGCTTTCTTT. Translation gives CASIKPPGAASNTEAFF.

In this sample, this clone turned up once. The chain recombines TRBV13 with TRBJ1-1, with TRBD1 as a possible D gene (5 bases). With 3 bases removed from V and 1 base from J, the gap between germline ends came to 12 bases. This CDR3 is built from 15 residues. Germline CDR1 is PRHDT and CDR2 is FYEKMQ (reference sequence). CDR3 in DNA: TGTGCCAGCAGCTTTACCGGGACGGCGAACACTGAAGCTTTCTTT. Translating gives CASSFTGTANTEAFF.

The chain couples TRBV24-1 to TRBJ2-1, with TRBD2 matching over 10 bases. The CDR3 extends over 15 amino acids. Trimming at V came to 2 bases and at J to 3 bases, leaving 0 bases not matched to a gene. CDR1 is KGHDR and CDR2 is SFDVKD in the germline V gene. The CDR3: CATSDWTSGYNEQFF. The DNA for the CDR3 is TGTGCCACCAGTGATTGGACTAGCGGCTACAATGAGCAGTTCTTC.

The V gene is TRBV6-5, the J gene TRBJ1-2; TRBD1 is a possible D gene (6 bases). The CDR3 runs 11 residues. CDR1 and CDR2 (germline): MNHEY, SVGAGI. V dropped 6 bases and J dropped 6 bases, with 8 bases sitting between them. The CDR3 coding sequence is TGTGCCAGCAGGTACAGGGATGGCTACACCTTC. It is translated as CASRYRDGYTF.

The rearrangement links TRBV19 to TRBJ1-4, with 9 positions matching TRBD1. This CDR3 region has 14 residues. Trimming cost V 4 bases and J 5 bases; bases outside gene matches: 2. The V gene's germline CDR1 is LNHDA and CDR2 SQIVND (reference sequence). The CDR3 bases are TGTGCCAGTAGTACCGGGACAGGGAATGAAAAACTGTTTTTT. Amino acid sequence: CASSTGTGNEKLFF.

This clone is a singleton in its sample. The chain carries TRBV9 and TRBJ2-7; tentatively, D is TRBD2 (6 bases). The CDR3 consists of 15 residues. Trimming removed 4 bases at V and 6 bases at J, with 20 bases between. CDR1 is SGDLS, CDR2 YYNGEE, per germline. For the CDR3, the DNA is TGTGCCAGCAGCCCGGGACGCCGGGAGACCTCCGAGCAGTACTTC. It yields the protein CASSPGRRETSEQYF.

For this clone: The same CDR3 can be traced to other DNA sequences in this sample. The chain links TRBV29-1 to TRBJ1-3, with unresolved D. The germline V gene has CDR1 SQVTM and CDR2 ANQGSEA. Trimming shortened V by 4 bases and J by 1 base, and 5 bases separated the two germline ends. This CDR3 spans 12 amino acids. CDR3 sequence reads: CSVAGSGNTIYF. CDR3 sequence (DNA): TGCAGCGTTGCTGGGTCTGGAAACACCATATATTTT.

The CDR3 DNA is TGTGCCAGCAGCAATCGGGACAGACTCTCCTACAATGAGCAGTTCTTC. Protein sequence: CASSNRDRLSYNEQFF. The rearrangement uses TRBV21-1 and TRBJ2-1; TRBD1, the D gene given by the table, was not confirmed from the DNA. TRBV21-1 is listed as a pseudogene. The CDR3 covers 16 residues.

The chain joins TRBV7-3 to TRBJ2-7; D ambiguous. Germline V gives CDR1 SGHTA, CDR2 FQGTGA. This CDR3 has 12 amino acids. V gave up 6 bases and J gave up 2 bases, with 8 bases separating them. The CDR3 region is CASSLRTYEQYF. The CDR3 DNA is TGTGCCAGCAGTCTCAGAACCTACGAGCAGTACTTC.

The chain couples TRBV6-2 or TRBV6-3 to TRBJ1-2; D may be TRBD1 (5 bases). V was trimmed by 5 bases and J by 4 bases, leaving 11 bases between them. CDR3 length: 13 residues. Germline lookup yields CDR1 MNHEY and CDR2 SVGEGT. The CDR3 DNA reads as TGTGCCAGCAGTGACCGCGGGACCTATGGCTACACCTTC. This gives the protein CASSDRGTYGYTF.

The J gene is TRBJ2-7, the V gene TRBV5-8; 7 bases match TRBD1. Germline V gene sequence: CDR1 SGHTS, CDR2 YDEGEE. With V trimmed by 3 bases and J by 0 bases, 9 bases remained unmatched. This CDR3 region has 16 residues. The CDR3 DNA is TGTGCCAGCAGCTATCACAGGGGTCAAATCTCCTACGAGCAGTACTTC. Residues: CASSYHRGQISYEQYF.

The chain links TRBV5-1 to TRBJ1-2, with D maybe TRBD1 (5 bases). The CDR3 loop spans 12 amino acids. Trimming cost V 4 bases and J 8 bases, with 12 bases left between them. CDR1 and CDR2 (germline): SGHRS, YFSETQ. CDR3 DNA sequence: TGCGCCAGCAGCAGGGGCTACACGGGCTACACCTTC. Translation: CASSRGYTGYTF.

The gene calls are TRBV14 and TRBJ2-7; 7 nucleotides align to TRBD2. The CDR3 covers 13 residues. V was clipped by 2 bases and J by 10 bases; unmatched bases: 8. In germline, CDR1 is SGHDN, CDR2 FVKESK. The CDR3 bases are TGTGCCAGCAGCCAAACCCTAGCGGTTTTTCAGTACTTC. This codes for CASSQTLAVFQYF.

CDR3 sequence reads: CASSPGQGENTEAFF. The CDR3, as DNA: TGTGCCAGCAGCCCAGGACAGGGGGAGAACACTGAAGCTTTCTTT. The chain has TRBV11-1 and TRBJ1-1, with 10 bases matching TRBD1. Germline CDR1 SGHAT, CDR2 FQDESV (reference sequence). V shed 5 bases and J 1 base; nucleotides not matched to a gene: 4. CDR3 size: 15 residues.

The CDR3 spells CASRPTARGELFF. Here the CDR3 DNA reads TGTGCCAGCAGACCGACAGCCAGGGGGGAGCTGTTTTTT. The chain combines TRBV6-5 with TRBJ2-2, with D perhaps matching TRBD1 (5 bases). The germline V and J ends were trimmed by 6 bases and 8 bases, with 13 bases remaining between them. The CDR3 contains 13 residues. CDR1 is MNHEY, CDR2 SVGAGI, per germline.

V usage is TRBV12-3 or TRBV12-4 and J usage is TRBJ1-2; 7 nucleotides align to TRBD1. CDR3 length: 13 residues. Trimming removed 5 bases from V and 6 bases from J; junction bases left unmatched: 6. The DNA for the CDR3 is TGTGCCAGCAGTGTCGCCAGGGGGGATGGCTACACCTTC. Translation gives CASSVARGDGYTF.

The DNA for the CDR3 is TGTGCCAGCAGCCAATTTACTGGGGACTATGGCTACACCTTC. This translates into CASSQFTGDYGYTF. The rearrangement joins TRBV4-2 to TRBJ1-2; the D is unclear. Germline V CDR1 and CDR2: LGHNA, YNFKEQ. Trimming cost V 2 bases and J 3 bases, with 10 bases left between them. This CDR3 has 14 residues.

This clone has only one observation. The chain couples TRBV7-9 to TRBJ1-2; tentative D call: TRBD1 (5 bases). The V end was cut by 7 bases, the J end by 6 bases, with 12 bases between. The CDR3 runs 12 residues. Germline CDR1 and CDR2: SEHNR and FQNEAQ (reference sequence). CDR3 bases: TGTGCCAGCACCCTAGGGACCGATGGCTACACCTTC. Encoded protein: CASTLGTDGYTF.

In DNA, the CDR3 is TGCGCCAGCAGCTTGGATTGGGGACTAGCGCCTTACAATGAGCAGTTCTTC. Its protein product is CASSLDWGLAPYNEQFF. The chain carries TRBV5-1 and TRBJ2-1, with TRBD2 identical over 10 bases. Trimming removed 0 bases from V and 4 bases from J; junction bases left unmatched: 7. This CDR3 region has 17 residues. Germline V gene lookup returns CDR1 SGHRS and CDR2 YFSETQ. The full variable domain, completed using reference TRBV5-1 and TRBJ2-1, is KAGVTQTPRYLIKTRGQQVTLSCSPISGHRSVSWYQQTPGQGLQFLFEYFSETQRNKGNFPGRFSGRQFSNSRSEMNVSTLELGDSALYLCASSLDWGLAPYNEQFFGPGTRLTVL.

The rearrangement joins TRBV2 to TRBJ2-3; D possibly corresponds to TRBD2 (5 bases). Germline lookup yields CDR1 SNHLY and CDR2 FYNNEI. V was cut by 7 bases and J by 2 bases, with 10 bases left in between. This CDR3 comprises 13 residues. CDR3 region: CASTRGNTDTQYF. CDR3 DNA sequence: TGTGCCAGCACTCGGGGAAACACAGATACGCAGTATTTT.

This chain links TRBV11-2 with TRBJ1-1; D ambiguous. This CDR3 region has 13 residues. Germline V gene data show CDR1 as SGHAT and CDR2 as FQNNGV. Between the trimmed V and J ends, which lost 1 base and 5 bases, there was a span of 8 bases. The DNA of the CDR3 is TGTGCCAGCAGCTTAGGGCCCGGTACTGAAGCTTTCTTT. Its protein product is CASSLGPGTEAFF. Looking up the rest from reference TRBV11-2 and TRBJ1-1 gives the full variable domain: EAGVAQSPRYKIIEKRQSVAFWCNPISGHATLYWYQQILGQGPKLLIQFQNNGVVDDSQLPKDRFSAERLKGVDSTLKIQPAKLEDSAVYLCASSLGPGTEAFFGQGTRLTVV.

Here the CDR3 DNA reads TGTGCCAGCAGCCAAGTAGGCGGGTTAATAGCGGGGGCCACAGATACGCAGTATTTT. This codes for CASSQVGGLIAGATDTQYF. The chain has TRBV3-1 (or the pseudogene TRBV3-2) and TRBJ2-3, with 9 nucleotides matching TRBD2. Germline V gene sequence: CDR1 LGHDT, CDR2 YNNKEL (reference sequence). V lost 1 base, J lost 2 bases, and 13 bases stayed unmatched. The CDR3 covers 19 residues.

This chain joins TRBV5-4 and TRBJ1-2, with no clear D. CDR1 and CDR2 from the germline V gene are SGHNT and YYREEE (reference sequence). CDR3 size: 15 residues. Between the trimmed V and J ends, which lost 0 bases and 3 bases, there was a span of 12 bases. DNA of the CDR3: TGTGCCAGCAGCTTGGGGTCTTCTTCTGACTATGGCTACACCTTC. Translation gives CASSLGSSSDYGYTF.

With respect to this clone: This sample also contains other DNA sequences that code for the same CDR3. The chain joins TRBV5-1 to TRBJ2-2, with D hard to call. CDR1 SGHRS and CDR2 YFSETQ come from the germline V gene. The CDR3 covers 14 residues. V lost 2 bases and J lost 0, with 5 bases in between. CDR3 in amino acids: CASSLDTNTGELFF. The CDR3 DNA follows: TGCGCCAGCAGCTTAGACACGAACACCGGGGAGCTGTTTTTT. Full variable domain (rest looked up from reference TRBV5-1 and TRBJ2-2): KAGVTQTPRYLIKTRGQQVTLSCSPISGHRSVSWYQQTPGQGLQFLFEYFSETQRNKGNFPGRFSGRQFSNSRSEMNVSTLELGDSALYLCASSLDTNTGELFFGEGSRLTVL.

This clone has only a few counts. The rearrangement joins TRBV28 to TRBJ1-5; no clear D. Per germline, CDR1 MDHEN and CDR2 SYDVKM. This CDR3 has 16 residues. Trimming stripped 7 bases from V and 0 bases from J, with 16 bases between. The CDR3 protein is CASTGYRQDSNQPQHF. The DNA for the CDR3 is TGTGCCAGCACGGGCTACCGGCAGGATAGCAATCAGCCCCAGCATTTT.

This sequence joins TRBV5-6 and TRBJ2-7, with D hard to call. The CDR3 has 13 residues. Per germline, CDR1 SGHDT and CDR2 YYEEEE. V lost 2 bases, J lost 0 bases, and 6 bases lay in between. The CDR3 DNA sequence: TGTGCCAGCAGCTTCCGCAGCTCCTACGAGCAGTACTTC. Its protein product is CASSFRSSYEQYF.

The chain joins TRBV7-9 to TRBJ2-7; D gene unclear. CDR1 is SEHNR, CDR2 FQNEAQ, per germline (reference sequence). V was shortened by 11 bases and J by 5 bases, with 22 bases between the two germline ends. The CDR3 is 14 residues long. CDR3 amino acids: CAYLAPAPTDEQYF. Written as DNA, the CDR3 is TGTGCCTACCTGGCCCCAGCCCCCACCGACGAGCAGTACTTC. Looking up the rest from reference TRBV7-9 and TRBJ2-7 gives the full variable domain: DTGVSQNPRHKITKRGQNVTFRCDPISEHNRLYWYRQTLGQGPEFLTYFQNEAQLEKSRLLSDRFSAERPKGSFSTLEIQRTEQGDSAMYLCAYLAPAPTDEQYFGPGTRLTVT.